This T cell receptor (beta chain) was obtained from a study of T cell responses to AZD1222 COVID-19 vaccine. Overall study results and limits: Spike-specific TCR breadth and depth both grew after two AZD1222 doses. Repertoire sampling happened only post peak T cell response. Spike-spanning, vaccine-associated CD4 TCRs were dominant at 160-218 and 743-854. The sample set comprised mostly white British donors with more females, and clonal diversity was possibly underestimated.

The table came from immunoSEQ multiplex PCR; TCRdb's copy has only in-frame clones and leaves some out. The sample records about 48,000 clones, 80% to 90% being singletons. V lost 4 bases and J lost 2, with 12 bases in between. CDR1 MDHEN and CDR2 SYDVKM come from the germline V gene. The CDR3 loop spans 14 amino acids. Remarks on this clone: Its antigen is not identified.

The chain joins TRBV28 to TRBJ2-7, with D maybe TRBD2 (5 bases). This sample comprised peripheral blood, obtained 28 days after the second AZD1222 dose. The TCR sequence derives from an adult who received the AZD1222 COVID-19 vaccine. The CDR3 protein is CASSSPGSAYEQYF. The CDR3 DNA sequence: TGTGCCAGCAGTTCCCCGGGGAGCGCCTACGAGCAGTACTTC.